Listed below are T cell receptor beta chains from one sample, sequenced in a study of blood T cell repertoires in COVID-19. Produced via immunoSEQ multiplex PCR; TCRdb's table is partial and in-frame only. The sample lists approximately 250,000 clones, approximately 86% occurring once. Sequenced: peripheral blood. The receptors here all came from a man between 40 and 49 years old with active or convalescent COVID-19. Each CDR3 is given with its conserved first and last residue. The order of the fields is V gene, J gene, clone size, D gene, CDR3 protein, CDR3 DNA. The D gene is left open where the match is weak. Rows may omit the clone size; those that give it use once, few, many or a size class.

>TRBV11-2|TRBJ1-5|NA|NA
CASSLDLAGQPQHF
TGTGCCAGCAGCTTAGATTTGGCGGGTCAGCCCCAGCATTTT
>TRBV5-4|TRBJ2-3|NA|NA
CASSTPGSADTQYF
TGTGCCAGCAGCACTCCCGGTAGCGCAGATACGCAGTATTTT
>TRBV2|TRBJ1-5|NA|TRBD1
CATGDRAGQPQHF
TGTGCCACCGGGGACAGGGCTGGACAGCCCCAGCATTTT
>TRBV9|TRBJ2-1|NA|NA
CASSPRLVSHEQFF
TGTGCCAGCAGCCCAAGACTAGTTTCTCATGAGCAGTTCTTC
>TRBV3-1/TRBV3-2|TRBJ2-5|NA|NA
CASSQAGIGQETQYF
TGTGCCAGCAGCCAAGCAGGGATCGGCCAAGAGACCCAGTACTTC
>TRBV14|TRBJ2-1|NA|NA
CASSRTPGGEQFF
TGTGCCAGCAGCCGGACCCCCGGAGGTGAGCAGTTCTTC
>TRBV9|TRBJ2-7|NA|NA
CASSRDRYEQYF
TGTGCCAGCAGCAGAGACAGGTACGAGCAGTACTTC
>TRBV28|TRBJ1-5|NA|TRBD1
CASRAGGSNQPQHF
TGTGCCAGCAGGGCAGGGGGTAGCAATCAGCCCCAGCATTTT
>TRBV28|TRBJ1-6|NA|TRBD1
CASSLSRGHNSPLHF
TGTGCCAGCAGTTTATCAAGGGGGCATAATTCACCCCTCCACTTT
>TRBV30|TRBJ2-2|NA|NA
CAWSPPHRAPETGELFF
TGTGCCTGGAGTCCCCCCCACAGGGCGCCGGAGACCGGGGAGCTGTTTTTT
>TRBV6-2/TRBV6-3|TRBJ2-3|NA|TRBD1
CASSYFGTGGRDTQYF
TGTGCCAGCAGTTACTTCGGGACAGGGGGCCGAGATACGCAGTATTTT
>TRBV27|TRBJ2-7|NA|TRBD2
CASSHRQGLAGGRSYEQYF
TGTGCCAGCAGTCACAGACAGGGATTAGCGGGAGGGAGGTCCTACGAGCAGTACTTC
>TRBV24-1|TRBJ2-1|once|TRBD2
CATSDRVKRGGYNEQFF
TGTGCCACCAGTGACCGCGTCAAGCGGGGGGGATACAATGAGCAGTTCTTC
>TRBV29-1|TRBJ2-7|NA|TRBD1
CSVGSGTGPYEQYF
TGCAGCGTTGGGTCCGGGACAGGACCCTACGAGCAGTACTTC
>TRBV7-9|TRBJ1-6|NA|NA
CASSLGGAPSPLHF
TGTGCCAGCAGCTTGGGGGGGGCCCCTTCACCCCTCCACTTT
>TRBV5-1|TRBJ1-5|NA|NA
CASSLAQGSQPQHF
TGCGCCAGCAGCTTAGCCCAGGGATCTCAGCCCCAGCATTTT
>TRBV4-1|TRBJ1-5|NA|TRBD1
CASSQEDAGTGSQPQHF
TGCGCCAGCAGCCAAGAGGACGCCGGGACAGGGTCTCAGCCCCAGCATTTT
>TRBV5-1|TRBJ1-3|NA|NA
CASSLVGLGSGNTIYF
TGCGCCAGCAGCTTGGTAGGCCTCGGGTCTGGAAACACCATATATTTT
>TRBV28|TRBJ2-2|NA|NA
CASSQMNTGELFF
TGTGCCAGCAGTCAAATGAACACCGGGGAGCTGTTTTTT
>TRBV3-1/TRBV3-2|TRBJ1-2|once|TRBD1
CASSLAGTGYGYTF
TGTGCCAGCAGCCTCGCCGGGACAGGGTATGGCTACACCTTC
>TRBV27|TRBJ2-7|NA|TRBD1
CASSALDRAREQYF
TGTGCCAGCAGTGCCCTCGACAGGGCTCGGGAGCAGTACTTC
>TRBV30|TRBJ1-2|NA|NA
CAWSPYYGYTF
TGTGCCTGGAGTCCATACTATGGCTACACCTTC
>TRBV5-1|TRBJ1-5|NA|TRBD1
CASSLNPPGQGNNQPQHF
TGCGCCAGCAGCTTGAATCCCCCTGGACAGGGTAACAATCAGCCCCAGCATTTT
>TRBV2|TRBJ1-4|NA|NA
CASSVGDTEEKLFF
TGTGCCAGCAGTGTCGGGGACACTGAAGAAAAACTGTTTTTT
>TRBV14|TRBJ1-1|NA|NA
CASSQAQGLKAFF
TGTGCCAGCAGCCAAGCTCAGGGACTTAAAGCTTTCTTT
>TRBV7-9|TRBJ2-3|NA|TRBD2
CASSLTSGSTDTQYF
TGTGCCAGCAGCTTGACTAGCGGGAGCACAGATACGCAGTATTTT
>TRBV6-5|TRBJ2-5|NA|NA
CASVPGDQETQYF
TGTGCCAGTGTTCCAGGGGACCAAGAGACCCAGTACTTC
>TRBV7-7|TRBJ2-5|NA|NA
CASSLGGGGGQETQYF
TGTGCTAGCAGCTTAGGTGGGGGCGGTGGCCAAGAGACCCAGTACTTC